These 2 T cell receptor beta chains came from one sample sequenced in a study of response to subunit inactivated influenza vaccine. Via MiXCR, TCRdb re-called the RT-PCR reads, giving one row per CDR3 protein. This repertoire shows 650,000 to 800,000 distinct CDR3 sequences, roughly 13% found once; its top ten account for around 6.5%. The sequencing here drew on PBMCs from blood, taken less than 15 days before vaccination. The receptors were gathered from a man between 45 and 60 years old who received an inactivated influenza vaccine.

This clonotype was counted only a few times. This sequence joins TRBV4-2 and TRBJ2-7; 10 nucleotides match TRBD2. Germline V gene data show CDR1 as LGHNA and CDR2 as YNFKEQ. V trimming: 4 bases; J trimming: 0 bases; junction bases outside the gene matches: 6. The CDR3 sequence is 16 residues long. CDR3: CASSPSLAGSSYEQYF. CDR3 coding DNA: TGTGCCAGCAGCCCTTCACTAGCGGGGAGCTCCTACGAGCAGTACTTC.

This clonotype occurred a few times. J is TRBJ1-2 and V is TRBV6-2 or TRBV6-3; D call uncertain. V was shortened by 0 bases and J by 5 bases, with 10 bases between the two germline ends. CDR3 length: 14 residues. Germline CDR1 is MNHEY and CDR2 is SVGEGT. Written as DNA, the CDR3 is TGTGCCAGCAGTTACTCACGCGACCGGTATGGCTACACCTTC. Translation gives CASSYSRDRYGYTF.